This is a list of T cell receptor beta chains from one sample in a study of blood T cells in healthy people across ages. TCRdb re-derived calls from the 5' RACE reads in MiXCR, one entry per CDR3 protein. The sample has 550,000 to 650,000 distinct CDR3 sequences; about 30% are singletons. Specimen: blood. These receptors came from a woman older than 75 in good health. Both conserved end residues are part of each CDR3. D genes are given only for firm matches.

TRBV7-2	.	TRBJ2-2	CASSLAGGNTGELFF
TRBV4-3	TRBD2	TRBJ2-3	CASSQNRGGVTDTQYF
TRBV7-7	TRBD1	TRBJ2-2	CASSLKGQGLYTGELFF
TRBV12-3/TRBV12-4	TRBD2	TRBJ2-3	CASSQTSGGLIGQYF
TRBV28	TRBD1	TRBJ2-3	CASSLAGRGPTDTQYF
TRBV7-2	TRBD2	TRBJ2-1	CASSFESGGPYNEQFF
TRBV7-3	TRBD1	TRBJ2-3	CASSPLGQSTDTQYF
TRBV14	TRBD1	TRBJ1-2	CASSQDIVTGVMGYTF
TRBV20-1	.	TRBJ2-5	CSAMDYAFDQYF
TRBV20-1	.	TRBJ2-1	CSASSGGSYNEQFF
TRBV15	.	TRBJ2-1	CATSRAQGGYNEQFF
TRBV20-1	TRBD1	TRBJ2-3	CSARLTGQNRDTQYF
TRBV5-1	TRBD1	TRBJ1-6	CASSWGQGPNSPLHF